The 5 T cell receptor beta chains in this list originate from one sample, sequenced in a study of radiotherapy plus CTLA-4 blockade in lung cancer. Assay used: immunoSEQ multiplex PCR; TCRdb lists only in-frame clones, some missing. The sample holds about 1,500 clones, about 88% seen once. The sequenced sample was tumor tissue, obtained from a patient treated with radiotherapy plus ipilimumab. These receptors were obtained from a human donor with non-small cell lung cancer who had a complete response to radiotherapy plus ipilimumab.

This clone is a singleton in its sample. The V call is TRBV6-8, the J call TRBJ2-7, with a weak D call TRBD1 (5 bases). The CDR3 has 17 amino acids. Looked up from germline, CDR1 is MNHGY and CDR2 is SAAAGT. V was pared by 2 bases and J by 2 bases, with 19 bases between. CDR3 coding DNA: TGTGCCAGCAGTTACACCCCGTTGACAGCCCTAACCTACGAGCAGTACTTC. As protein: CASSYTPLTALTYEQYF.

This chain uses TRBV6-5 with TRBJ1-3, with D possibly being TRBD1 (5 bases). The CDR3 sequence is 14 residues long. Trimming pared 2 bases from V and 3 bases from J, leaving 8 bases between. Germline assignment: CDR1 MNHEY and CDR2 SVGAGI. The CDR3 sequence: CASSYGGSGNTIYF. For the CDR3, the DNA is TGTGCCAGCAGTTACGGGGGAAGTGGAAACACCATATATTTT.

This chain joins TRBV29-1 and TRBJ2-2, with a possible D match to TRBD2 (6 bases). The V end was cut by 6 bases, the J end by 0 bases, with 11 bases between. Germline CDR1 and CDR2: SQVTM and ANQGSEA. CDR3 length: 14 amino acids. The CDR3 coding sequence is TGCAGCGTGGGGAGGACGGCGAACACCGGGGAGCTGTTTTTT. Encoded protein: CSVGRTANTGELFF.

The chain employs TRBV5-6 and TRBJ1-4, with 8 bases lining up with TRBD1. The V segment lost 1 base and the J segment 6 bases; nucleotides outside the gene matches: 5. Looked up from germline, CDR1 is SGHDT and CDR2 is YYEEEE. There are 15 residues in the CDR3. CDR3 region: CASSLTGGSHEKLFF. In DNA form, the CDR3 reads TGTGCCAGCAGCTTGACAGGGGGTAGTCATGAAAAACTGTTTTTT.

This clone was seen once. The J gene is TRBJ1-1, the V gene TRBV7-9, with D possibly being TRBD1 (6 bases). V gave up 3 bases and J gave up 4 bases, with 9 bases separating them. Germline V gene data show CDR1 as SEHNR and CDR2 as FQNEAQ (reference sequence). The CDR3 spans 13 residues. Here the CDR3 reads CASSFTGSTEAFF. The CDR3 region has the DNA TGTGCCAGCAGCTTTACAGGGTCCACTGAAGCTTTCTTT.